This TCR beta chain was recovered during a study of post-analysis software for immune sequencing data. Notes on the study in general: Patients had higher frequencies than controls of roughly five TRBV segments, including TRBV5-6, TRBV5-1 and TRBV20-1. Same-batch preparations were strongly co-clustered by F measure.

This clonotype was seen a few times. What it recognizes is unknown. The trim removed 1 base at V and 4 bases at J, leaving 10 bases unmatched. Germline CDR1 reads DFQATT; CDR2 reads SNEGSKA (reference sequence). The CDR3 is 16 residues long. Incorporated into the TCR beta cDNA libraries were unique molecular identifiers, which served to reduce PCR and sequencing biases. TCRdb independently ran MiXCR on the PCR reads; one entry per CDR3 protein. The repertoire holds 450,000 or so distinct CDR3 sequences, under 55% seen once, with around an eighth in the top ten. This rearrangement joins TRBV20-1 to TRBJ2-1; 7 bases align to TRBD2. The clonotype was recovered from a girl aged 5-17 years with multiple sclerosis. The sequencing sample was made of blood. The CDR3 spells CSARGLRDYIYNEQFF. The CDR3 DNA reads TGCAGTGCTAGAGGCCTCCGGGACTATATATACAATGAGCAGTTCTTC.